The rows below give T cell receptor beta chains drawn from one sample of a study of control samples from healthy donors and cancer patients. The method was immunoSEQ multiplex PCR; TCRdb's version includes in-frame clones alone and lacks a portion of them. The sample carries roughly 50,000 clones, around 94% recorded once. The sample taken for sequencing was blood. These TCRs come from a man aged 25-40 years in good health. CDR3s include the opening cysteine and the closing phenylalanine or tryptophan. D genes are given only for firm matches. Rows give clone size only sometimes, using once, few, many, or a class for an expanded clone.

d_call j_call v_call clone_size cdr3_aa cdr3_nt
TRBD2 TRBJ2-7 TRBV11-2 - CASSWRLAGAYEQYF TGTGCCAGCAGCTGGCGACTAGCGGGGGCCTACGAGCAGTACTTC
- TRBJ2-7 TRBV28 - CASSERDHRAYF TGTGCCAGCAGCGAAAGGGATCACAGGGCGTACTTC
TRBD2 TRBJ2-2 TRBV4-2 - CASSQDPSSGSWTGELFF TGTGCCAGCAGCCAAGATCCCTCCAGCGGGAGTTGGACCGGGGAGCTGTTTTTT
TRBD1 TRBJ1-2 TRBV2 once CASRRVGTGANGYTF TGTGCCAGCAGGAGGGTTGGGACAGGGGCAAATGGCTACACCTTC
- TRBJ1-2 TRBV7-2 - CASSPLGQYGYTF TGTGCCAGCAGCCCTCTAGGACAATATGGCTACACCTTC
TRBD2 TRBJ2-2 TRBV11-3 - CASSLDSTSGGSNTGELFF TGTGCCAGCAGCTTAGATTCCACTAGCGGGGGTTCGAACACCGGGGAGCTGTTTTTT
TRBD1 TRBJ2-7 TRBV18 - CASSPPRTGAYEQYF TGTGCCAGCTCACCACCGCGGACAGGGGCCTACGAGCAGTACTTC
- TRBJ2-7 TRBV27 - CASSLFGSSYEQYF TGTGCCAGCAGTTTATTCGGGAGCTCCTACGAGCAGTACTTC
TRBD1 TRBJ1-2 TRBV27 once CASSLSGQLPNYGYTF TGTGCCAGCAGTTTATCGGGACAGCTCCCTAACTATGGCTACACCTTC
TRBD2 TRBJ2-7 TRBV3-1/TRBV3-2 once CASSQDLRESEQYF TGTGCCAGCAGCCAAGATCTGCGGGAGAGTGAGCAGTACTTC
TRBD1 TRBJ1-2 TRBV4-1 - CASSRGDRGSYTF TGCGCCAGCAGCCGAGGGGACAGGGGCAGCTACACCTTC
TRBD2 TRBJ2-2 TRBV24-1 - CATTSGSSGTGELFF TGTGCCACGACTAGCGGGAGCTCGGGCACCGGGGAGCTGTTTTTT
TRBD2 TRBJ2-1 TRBV15 - CATSRDLLAGEDLTNEQFF TGTGCCACCAGCAGAGATTTACTAGCGGGAGAGGATTTGACAAATGAGCAGTTCTTC
- TRBJ2-7 TRBV29-1 - CSVVSDEQYF TGCAGCGTTGTTAGTGACGAGCAGTACTTC
- TRBJ1-2 TRBV4-1 - CASSQDDTSNYGYTF TGCGCCAGCAGCCAAGACGACACTTCTAACTATGGCTACACCTTC
TRBD2 TRBJ2-7 TRBV3-1/TRBV3-2 - CASSQAVASGGSTYEQYF TGTGCCAGCAGCCAAGCAGTGGCTAGCGGGGGATCCACCTACGAGCAGTACTTC
- TRBJ2-7 TRBV12-3/TRBV12-4 few CASTFSLAYEQYF TGTGCCAGCACCTTCTCGTTGGCCTACGAGCAGTACTTC
TRBD1 TRBJ2-2 TRBV6-4 - CATRGQGNTGELFF TGTGCCACGCGGGGACAGGGGAACACCGGGGAGCTGTTTTTT
- TRBJ2-5 TRBV29-1 - CSVDFGRYQETQYF TGCAGCGTTGATTTTGGCAGGTACCAAGAGACCCAGTACTTC
TRBD2 TRBJ2-7 TRBV10-3 - CAIRGGYEQYF TGTGCCATCCGGGGGGGTTACGAGCAGTACTTC
TRBD1 TRBJ2-3 TRBV6-5 - CASNPGTVREDTQYF TGTGCCAGCAACCCCGGGACAGTAAGAGAAGATACGCAGTATTTT
- TRBJ1-2 TRBV30 once CAWSVAWTVRVNYGYTF TGTGCCTGGAGTGTCGCTTGGACAGTTCGGGTTAACTATGGCTACACCTTC
TRBD1 TRBJ1-5 TRBV5-1 - CASSPTGATNQPQHF TGCGCCAGCAGCCCGACAGGGGCCACGAATCAGCCCCAGCATTTT